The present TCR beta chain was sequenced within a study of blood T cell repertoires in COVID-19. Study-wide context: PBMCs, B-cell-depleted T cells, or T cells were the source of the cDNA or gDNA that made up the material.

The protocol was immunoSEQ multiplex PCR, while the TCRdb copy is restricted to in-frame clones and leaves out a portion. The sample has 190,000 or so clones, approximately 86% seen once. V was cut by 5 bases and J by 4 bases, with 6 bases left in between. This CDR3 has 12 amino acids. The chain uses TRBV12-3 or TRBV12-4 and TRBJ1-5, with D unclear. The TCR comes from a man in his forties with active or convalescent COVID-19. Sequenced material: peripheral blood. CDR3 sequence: CASSQTNQPQHF. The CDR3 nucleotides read TGTGCCAGCAGTCAAACAAATCAGCCCCAGCATTTT.